Detailed here is one TCR beta chain. The antigen is not known. This sample is part of a study of T-cell memory formation after mild COVID-19. Study overall: The two donors had largely donor-specific TCR clusters.

Study-wide results and limits: Contracting clones from day 15 to 85 had balanced CD4/CD8; later expanders favoured CD4+.

One entry per CDR3 protein results from TCRdb running MiXCR on the 5' RACE reads. Of some 200,000 distinct CDR3 sequences listed, around 21% were seen once; the top ten hold 23%. The J segment lost 9 bases and the V segment lost 3 bases, leaving 2 bases of the junction unmatched. This CDR3 contains 14 residues. Germline V gene data show CDR1 as SGHTA and CDR2 as FQGTGA. The sequenced sample consisted of PBMCs or a T cell subset sorted from them (not recorded which). The clonotype comes from an adult woman who had mild COVID-19 (a few samples of this study predate the infection). Cell type and time point are not known. The rearrangement uses TRBV7-3 and TRBJ2-1; 13 positions match TRBD2. The CDR3 is CASSFGTSGTEQFF. CDR3 in DNA: TGTGCCAGCAGCTTTGGGACTAGCGGGACTGAGCAGTTCTTC.